The clone carrying this TCR beta chain was observed a single time. One end of the junction fails to match germline, which may point to a read error. This specimen comes from a study of Ad26.COV2.S vaccination and SARS-CoV-2 variants. Study information: It was the COV1001 Ad26.COV2.S trial arm that included the donor.

Sample treatment: around 19 received Ad26.COV2.S at low or high dose, single or two shots; roughly 5 received placebo; per-sample allocation not given. Sampling was performed 63 days after the first vaccine or placebo injection. TCRdb keeps only in-frame clones here, not all; method: immunoSEQ multiplex PCR. The sample includes about 350,000 clones, 86% of them seen just once. The TCR sequence derives from a person aged 18-65 years who received the Ad26.COV2.S COVID-19 vaccine or a placebo. The material sequenced was peripheral blood, taken in a trial of Ad26.COV2.S vaccine versus placebo.

The CDR3 reads CASSLGLGDSGVF. In nucleotides, the CDR3 is TGTGCCAGCAGCTTAGGACTAGGAGACTCAGGGGTCTTC. The V gene is TRBV7-2, the J gene TRBJ2-1; D could derive from TRBD1 or TRBD2 (6 bases each). The CDR3 totals 13 residues. Looked up from germline, CDR1 is SGHTA and CDR2 is FQGNSA.